The clone carrying this T cell receptor (beta chain) was counted at least ten times. 5'RACE template switching added a universal primer site and UMIs to TCR cDNA. Each CDR3 protein gets one entry after TCRdb re-called the 5' RACE reads with MiXCR. This table holds 140,000 to 150,000 distinct CDR3 sequences, 5% to 8% found once. The entry originates in a study of T cells after yellow fever vaccination. The wider study: For low cell numbers, libraries were made with SMART-Seq v4 Ultra Low Input.

CDR1 and CDR2 (germline): DFQATT, SNEGSKA (reference sequence). This CDR3 has 11 residues. V lost 4 bases, J lost 5 bases, and 6 bases lay in between. This chain connects TRBV20-1 to TRBJ2-4; D remains ambiguous. The sample here was CD4+ T cells sorted from PBMCs, taken 10 days after the yellow fever booster vaccination. The origin of this receptor is a man younger than 45 who received the YFV17D yellow fever vaccine. Here the CDR3 DNA reads TGCAGTGCTACGACCGAAAACATTCAGTACTTC. This encodes CSATTENIQYF.